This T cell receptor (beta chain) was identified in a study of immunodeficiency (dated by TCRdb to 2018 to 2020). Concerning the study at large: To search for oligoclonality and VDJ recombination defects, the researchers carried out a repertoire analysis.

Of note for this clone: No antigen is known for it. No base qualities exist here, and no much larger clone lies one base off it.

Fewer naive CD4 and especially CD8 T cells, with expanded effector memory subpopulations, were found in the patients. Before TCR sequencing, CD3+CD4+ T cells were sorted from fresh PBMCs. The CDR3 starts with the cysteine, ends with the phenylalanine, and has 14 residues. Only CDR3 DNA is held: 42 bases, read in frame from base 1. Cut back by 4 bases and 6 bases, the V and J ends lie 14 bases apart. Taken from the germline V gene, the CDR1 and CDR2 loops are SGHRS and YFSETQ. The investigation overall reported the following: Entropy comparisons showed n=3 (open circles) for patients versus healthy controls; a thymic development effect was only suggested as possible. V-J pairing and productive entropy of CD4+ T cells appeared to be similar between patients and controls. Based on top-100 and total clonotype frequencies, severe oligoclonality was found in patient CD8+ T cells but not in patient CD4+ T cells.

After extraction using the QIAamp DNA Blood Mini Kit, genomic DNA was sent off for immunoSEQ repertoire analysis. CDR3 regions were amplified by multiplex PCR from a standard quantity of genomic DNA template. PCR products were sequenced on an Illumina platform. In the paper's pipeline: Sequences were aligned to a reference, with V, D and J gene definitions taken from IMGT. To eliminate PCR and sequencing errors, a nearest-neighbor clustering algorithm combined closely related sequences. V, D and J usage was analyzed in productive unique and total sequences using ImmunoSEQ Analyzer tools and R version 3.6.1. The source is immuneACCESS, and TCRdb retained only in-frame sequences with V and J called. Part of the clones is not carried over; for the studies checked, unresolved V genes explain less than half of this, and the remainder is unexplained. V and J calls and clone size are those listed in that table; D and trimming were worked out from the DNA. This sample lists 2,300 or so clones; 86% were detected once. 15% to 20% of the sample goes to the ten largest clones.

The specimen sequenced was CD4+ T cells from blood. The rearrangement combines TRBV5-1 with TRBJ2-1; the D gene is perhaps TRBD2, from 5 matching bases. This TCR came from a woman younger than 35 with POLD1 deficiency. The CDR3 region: CASSEILGPNEQFF. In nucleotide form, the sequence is TGCGCCAGCAGCGAGATACTAGGTCCCAATGAGCAGTTCTTC.